This TCR beta chain originates from a study of blood T cell repertoires in COVID-19 (TCRdb year 2020). Study-level background: Collaborator samples came from the United States, Italy and Spain and covered acute and convalescent phases of COVID-19. Where available, HLA class I and class II types were taken from metadata supplied by the sample provider and were not determined by assay-based typing. Samples were obtained from the ongoing ImmuneRACE study (first 160 participants) and from some 1,200 subjects provided by 6 global collaborators. The material from the prospective study consisted of cDNA or gDNA derived from T cells, B-cell-depleted T cells, or PBMCs. The repertoires were released in a freely available public database intended as a resource for research on the immune response to SARS-CoV-2. The dataset comprised deeply sampled blood TCRbeta repertoires from subjects exposed to, actively infected with, or recovered from COVID-19. Sample metadata almost always included a de-identified subject ID, COVID-19 status, age in years and sex. What the study reported, not specific to this receptor: The quantity of clinical and demographic metadata differed by source and by participant and was supplied without curation.

The immunoSEQ Assay, a bias-controlled multiplex PCR, was used to amplify TCRbeta CDR3 regions from genomic DNA. In the original analysis: The number of nucleated cells in each sample was estimated by amplification of reference gene primers within the assay. To quantify the absolute abundance of each unique TCRbeta CDR3 rearrangement, sequence reads were collapsed and filtered. For each sample, productive Simpson clonality was calculated as the square root of Simpson's diversity index over productive rearrangements. TCRdb mirrors the immuneACCESS table, restricted to in-frame sequences. Some clones are absent from its copies; in checked studies, under half trace to an unresolved V gene, and the reason for the others is unknown. V, J and clone size derive from that table, while D and trimming were established from the DNA sequence. For this sample the table gives about 200,000 clones, of which roughly 90% were detected only once. Jointly, the top ten make up approximately 2.2% of the sample.

CDR1 and CDR2 (GTSNPN, SVGIG) derive from the germline V gene (reference sequence). V lost 1 base and J lost 0 bases, and the count of bases not matched to a germline gene is 9. Including cysteine and phenylalanine, the CDR3 has 16 amino acids. Just the 48-base CDR3 DNA is kept, in frame starting at base 1. This clone was seen a single time. It has no known antigen specificity. No base-level quality is on record; no much larger clone is a single base apart. Participants in the prospective study were enrolled through a virtual design, were aged about 18 to 100 years, and lived in some 24 United States geographic areas. In the prospective study, cohorts were assigned on the basis of participant-reported clinical history obtained from a screening survey and a study questionnaire. For ImmuneRACE Cohort 3, a participant was defined as recovered based on two consecutive negative NP/OP PCR tests, clearance by a healthcare professional, or resolution of symptoms. In the prospective study, mobile phlebotomists collected whole blood, serum and a nasopharyngeal or oropharyngeal swab from each participant. Prospective study participants could optionally give additional blood draws and questionnaires over an approximately 2-month period. Before DNA extraction, prospective study blood samples were shipped either frozen or at room temperature.

The V and J segments used are TRBV30 and TRBJ2-7, with 7 bases in between that match TRBD2. The sequenced material came from PBMCs or T cells enriched from blood (not recorded which). This sequence originates from a woman aged 30 to 39 who had recovered from COVID-19. The DNA sequence is TGTGCCTGGAGTGGACTAGCCCCTAGGAGCTCCTACGAGCAGTACTTC. This is translated as CAWSGLAPRSSYEQYF.